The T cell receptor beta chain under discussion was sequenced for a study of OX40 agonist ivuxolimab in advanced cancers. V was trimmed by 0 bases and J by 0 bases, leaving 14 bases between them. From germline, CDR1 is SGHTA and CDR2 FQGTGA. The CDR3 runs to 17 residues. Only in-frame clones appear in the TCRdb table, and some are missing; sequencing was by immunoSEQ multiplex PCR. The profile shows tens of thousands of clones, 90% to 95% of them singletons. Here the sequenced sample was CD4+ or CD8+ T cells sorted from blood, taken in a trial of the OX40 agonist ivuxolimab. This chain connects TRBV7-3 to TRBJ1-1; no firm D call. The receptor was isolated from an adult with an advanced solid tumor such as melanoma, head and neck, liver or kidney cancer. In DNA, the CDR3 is TGTGCCAGCAGCTTAACGGCTATCGGATCTATGAACACTGAAGCTTTCTTT. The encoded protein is CASSLTAIGSMNTEAFF.